These 14 T cell receptor beta chains share one sample of origin, sequenced in a study of beta chain features in type 1 diabetes. cDNA synthesis used the whole RNA isolate, giving expressed TCRB sequences. Here immunoSEQ multiplex PCR was the method, and the copy in TCRdb shows in-frame clones only, minus some. The data show about 130,000 clones, just over 9% seen once. The specimen was central memory CD4+ T cells from blood. The source of these receptors is a man younger than 30 in good health.

This clone occurred many times. The CDR3, as DNA: TGCAGCGCCCTGGACACCCCCAATGAGCAGTTCTTC. This translates into CSALDTPNEQFF. This rearrangement joins TRBV29-1 to TRBJ2-1; D might be TRBD1 (5 bases). Trimming stripped 7 bases from V and 6 bases from J, with 13 bases between. This CDR3 spans 12 amino acids. Germline assignment: CDR1 SQVTM and CDR2 ANQGSEA.

The chain links TRBV7-2 to TRBJ1-5; D is possibly TRBD1 (5 bases). CDR1 is SGHTA and CDR2 is FQGNSA in the germline V gene. The CDR3 totals 12 residues. Trimming left V 5 bases short and J 11 bases short, with 13 bases between. For the CDR3, the DNA is TGTGCCAGCAGCGGTACAGGTGTGACCCAGCATTTT. Protein product: CASSGTGVTQHF.

V usage is TRBV6-6 and J usage is TRBJ2-3, with D tentatively TRBD2 (5 bases). Trimming shortened V by 7 bases and J by 6 bases, and 14 bases separated the two germline ends. This CDR3 contains 13 residues. CDR1 is MNHNY and CDR2 is SVGAGI in the germline V gene (reference sequence). CDR3 in amino acids: CASKEASKDTQYF. CDR3 DNA sequence: TGTGCCAGCAAAGAGGCTAGCAAGGATACGCAGTATTTT.

This chain uses TRBV30 with TRBJ1-2; a weak D match, TRBD1 (5 bases). V lost 5 bases and J lost 8, with 12 bases in between. There are 11 residues in the CDR3. Germline CDR1 GTSNPN, CDR2 SVGIG (reference sequence). The CDR3 sequence is CAWQGTRGYTF. The CDR3 nucleotides read TGTGCCTGGCAGGGTACGAGGGGCTACACCTTC.

The table lists this clone with a few counts. This specimen includes other DNA sequences encoding the same CDR3. V is TRBV5-4 and J is TRBJ2-5; D gene uncertain. Germline loops: CDR1 SGHNT, CDR2 YYREEE (reference sequence). The CDR3 runs to 12 residues. Trimming pared 1 base from V and 4 bases from J, leaving 5 bases between. CDR3 residues: CASSLRGETQYF. DNA for the CDR3: TGTGCCAGCAGCTTGAGAGGAGAGACCCAGTACTTC.

This clone was counted a few times. CDR3 region: CASSTWTSGGLSDTQYF. The CDR3 region has the DNA TGTGCCAGCAGCACCTGGACTAGCGGGGGACTATCAGATACGCAGTATTTT. The chain is built from TRBV7-8 and TRBJ2-3; 13 bases fit TRBD2. Germline V gene sequence: CDR1 SGHVS, CDR2 FQNEAQ. J lost 4 bases, V lost 5 bases, and 9 bases had no gene match. The length of the CDR3 is 17 residues.

Many counts were recorded for this clone. The chain links TRBV9 to TRBJ1-6, with 7 nucleotides matching TRBD1. The trim removed 4 bases at V and 6 bases at J, leaving 7 bases unmatched. CDR1 and CDR2 (germline): SGDLS, YYNGEE. CDR3 length: 15 amino acids. The DNA for the CDR3 is TGTGCCAGCAGCATCCGGGACAGACTTAATTCACCCCTCCACTTT. Its protein is CASSIRDRLNSPLHF.

The chain has TRBV4-1 and TRBJ2-1, with TRBD2 matching 16 bases. V trimming: 3 bases; J trimming: 5 bases; junction bases outside the gene matches: 7. This CDR3 has 18 amino acids. In germline, CDR1 is MGHRA, CDR2 YSYEKL. In DNA form, the CDR3 reads TGCGCCAGCAGCCATCCGGGACTAGCGGGGGGGGACAACAATGAGCAGTTCTTC. Encoded protein: CASSHPGLAGGDNNEQFF.

This clone turned up a few times. The chain joins TRBV21-1 to TRBJ2-1; the D segment call TRBD2 is taken from the table without a DNA check. TRBV21-1 has pseudogene status. CDR3 size: 17 residues. CDR3 sequence reads: CASSKGDSGGHYNEQFF. The CDR3 DNA follows: TGTGCCAGCAGCAAAGGGGATAGCGGGGGGCACTACAATGAGCAGTTCTTC.

In its sample, this clone was seen a few times. V is TRBV7-9 and J is TRBJ2-7, with 7 bases identical to TRBD1. Trimming at V came to 5 bases and at J to 6 bases, leaving 10 bases not matched to a gene. CDR1 is SEHNR and CDR2 is FQNEAQ in the germline V gene (reference sequence). There are 14 residues in the CDR3. Written as DNA, the CDR3 is TGTGCCAGCAGCCCACATGACAGGGTCGGCGAGCAGTACTTC. Its translation is CASSPHDRVGEQYF.

In DNA form, the CDR3 reads TGTGCCATCAACGCCGGGACAGGGGGCTCTGGGGCCAACGTCCTGACTTTC. Protein: CAINAGTGGSGANVLTF. The chain couples TRBV10-3 to TRBJ2-6, with TRBD1 matching 11 bases. The J segment lost 0 bases and the V segment lost 7 bases, leaving 5 bases of the junction unmatched. This CDR3 region has 17 residues. Germline V CDR1 and CDR2: ENHRY, SYGVKD.

This clone appeared a few times. The rearrangement joins TRBV27 to TRBJ2-2; TRBD2 aligns across 7 bases. The CDR3 spans 14 residues. The ends lost 2 bases at V and 6 bases at J; junction bases unmatched: 3. Germline loops: CDR1 MNHEY, CDR2 SMNVEV (reference sequence). The CDR3, as DNA: TGTGCCAGCAGTTTACTAGCGGCCCCCGGGGAGCTGTTTTTT. Protein product: CASSLLAAPGELFF.

This clone was detected a few times. This chain uses TRBV6-5 with TRBJ1-1; D remains ambiguous. The CDR3 length is 13 residues. Germline V lookup: CDR1 MNHEY, CDR2 SVGAGI. The germline V and J ends were trimmed by 2 bases and 8 bases, with 12 bases remaining between them. The CDR3: CASSYDGMREAFF. DNA for the CDR3: TGTGCCAGCAGTTACGACGGGATGAGGGAAGCTTTCTTT.

In its sample, this clone was seen once. The V call is TRBV5-4, the J call TRBJ2-1; TRBD2 is a possible D gene (5 bases). The CDR3 is 15 residues long. Germline V gene data show CDR1 as SGHNT and CDR2 as YYREEE (reference sequence). Trimming took 0 bases from V and 6 from J, leaving 13 bases between them. The CDR3 coding sequence is TGTGCCAGCAGCTTGGTCTCTCGGGGAACCAATGAGCAGTTCTTC. Translation gives CASSLVSRGTNEQFF.